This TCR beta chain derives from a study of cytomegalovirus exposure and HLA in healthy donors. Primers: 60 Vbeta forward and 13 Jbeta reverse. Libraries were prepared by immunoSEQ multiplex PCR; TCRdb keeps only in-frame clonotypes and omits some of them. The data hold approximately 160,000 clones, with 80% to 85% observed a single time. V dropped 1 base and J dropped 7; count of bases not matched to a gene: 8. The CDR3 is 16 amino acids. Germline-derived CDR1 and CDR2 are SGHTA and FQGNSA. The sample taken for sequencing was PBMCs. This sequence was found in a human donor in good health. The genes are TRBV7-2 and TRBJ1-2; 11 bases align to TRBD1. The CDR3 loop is CASSLGVGTGGIGYTF. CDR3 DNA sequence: TGTGCCAGCAGCTTAGGAGTCGGGACAGGGGGAATTGGCTACACCTTC.